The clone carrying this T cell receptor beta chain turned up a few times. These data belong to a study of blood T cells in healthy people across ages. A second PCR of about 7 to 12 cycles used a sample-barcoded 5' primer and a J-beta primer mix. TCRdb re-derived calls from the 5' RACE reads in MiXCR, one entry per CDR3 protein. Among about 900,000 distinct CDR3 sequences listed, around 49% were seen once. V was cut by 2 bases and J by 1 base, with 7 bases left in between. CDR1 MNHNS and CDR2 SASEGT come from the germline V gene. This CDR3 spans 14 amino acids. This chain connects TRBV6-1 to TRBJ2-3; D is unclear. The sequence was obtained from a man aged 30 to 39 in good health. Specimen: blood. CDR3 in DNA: TGTGCCAGCAGTGAAATGCCGCGCACAGATACGCAGTATTTT. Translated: CASSEMPRTDTQYF.